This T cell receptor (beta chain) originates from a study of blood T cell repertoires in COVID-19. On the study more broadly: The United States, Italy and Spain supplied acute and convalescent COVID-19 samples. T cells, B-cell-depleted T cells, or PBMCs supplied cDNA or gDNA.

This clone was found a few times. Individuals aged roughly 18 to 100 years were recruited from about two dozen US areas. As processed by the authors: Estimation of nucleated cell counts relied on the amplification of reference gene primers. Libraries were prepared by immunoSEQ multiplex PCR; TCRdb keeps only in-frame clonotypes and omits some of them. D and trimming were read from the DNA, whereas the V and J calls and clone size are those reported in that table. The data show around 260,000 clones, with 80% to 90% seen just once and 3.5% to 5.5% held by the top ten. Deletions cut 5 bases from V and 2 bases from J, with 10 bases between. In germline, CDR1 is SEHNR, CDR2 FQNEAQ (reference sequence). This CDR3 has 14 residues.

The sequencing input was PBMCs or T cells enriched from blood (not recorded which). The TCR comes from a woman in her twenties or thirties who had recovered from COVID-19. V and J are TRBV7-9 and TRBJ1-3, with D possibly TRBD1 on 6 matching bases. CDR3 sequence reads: CASSTGMAGNTIYF. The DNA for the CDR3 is TGTGCCAGCAGCACAGGGATGGCTGGAAACACCATATATTTT. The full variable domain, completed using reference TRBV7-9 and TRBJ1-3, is DTGVSQNPRHKITKRGQNVTFRCDPISEHNRLYWYRQTLGQGPEFLTYFQNEAQLEKSRLLSDRFSAERPKGSFSTLEIQRTEQGDSAMYLCASSTGMAGNTIYFGEGSWLTVV.